This TCR beta chain was obtained from a study of vaccination and CD4 T cells after COVID-19. Study information: Collection of post-vaccine samples followed dose two by a median approximately 69 days, spanning a range of 14 to 241. Cultures designated as controls were supplied with a CEFX pool, an HIV-1 Nef pool, or no peptide.

This clonotype was detected only once. Its antigen is not known. The Oncomine TCR Beta short-read assay generated sequence data from the DNA of cultured CD4+ T cells. TCRdb independently ran MiXCR on the PCR reads; one entry per CDR3 protein. The data show about 12,000 distinct CDR3 sequences, approximately 50% seen once. Study-wide results and caveats: Only post-vaccination samples contained a median approximately 86% of the reactive clones in convalescent patients.

This CDR3 has 20 residues. J gave up 0 bases and V 3 bases, and 15 bases lay outside the gene matches. The germline gives CDR1 SGHTA, CDR2 FQGNSA. Treatment denoted: approximately nine-day PBMC culture with coronavirus spike peptide pools or control peptides (ViraFEST assay). With approximately 10 ug/ml peptide pools and about 9.6 IU/ml IL-2, PBMCs were cultured at a few million per well. The sequencing input was CD4+ T cells from blood, cultured in vitro. The TCR sequence derives from a human donor who had recovered from COVID-19. This chain joins TRBV7-2 and TRBJ2-3; 10 bases line up with TRBD2. CDR3 nucleotides: TGTGCCAGCAGCTTGGACCCTAGCGGGGGCCGGATAACTAGCACAGATACGCAGTATTTT. It codes for CASSLDPSGGRITSTDTQYF.